The rows below give T cell receptor beta chains drawn from one sample of a study of low-dose radiotherapy and immunotherapy resistance in tumors. TCRdb ran MiXCR on the reads and lists one entry per CDR3 protein. The sample yields about 39,000 distinct CDR3 sequences, 31% seen once. The sequences come from PBMCs, collected before treatment. The receptor source for this set is a male donor with gallbladder cancer. Each CDR3 is given with its conserved first and last residue. Fields, in order: J gene, D gene, V gene, clone size, CDR3 DNA, CDR3 protein. The D gene is left open where the match is weak. Rows may omit the clone size; those that give it use once, few, many or a size class.

j_call: TRBJ2-5
d_call: .
v_call: TRBV15
clone_size: .
cdr3_nt: TGTGCCACCAGCAGAGTGGGCGGAGAAGAGACCCAGTACTTC
cdr3_aa: CATSRVGGEETQYF

j_call: TRBJ1-5
d_call: .
v_call: TRBV2
clone_size: .
cdr3_nt: TGTGCCAGCAGTGAAGCAGGGGGCAATCAGCCCCAGCATTTT
cdr3_aa: CASSEAGGNQPQHF

j_call: TRBJ2-5
d_call: TRBD2
v_call: TRBV10-3
clone_size: few
cdr3_nt: TGTGCCATCAGTGAGGAGGCGGGAGGGCCGGGGACCCAGTACTTC
cdr3_aa: CAISEEAGGPGTQYF

j_call: TRBJ2-3
d_call: .
v_call: TRBV5-1
clone_size: .
cdr3_nt: TGCGCCAGCAGGATGCGGGCTGGCACAGATACGCAGTATTTT
cdr3_aa: CASRMRAGTDTQYF

j_call: TRBJ2-1
d_call: .
v_call: TRBV24-1
clone_size: .
cdr3_nt: TGTGCCACCAGTGATTTCGGCAGGGAGAACAGCAATGAGCAGTTCTTC
cdr3_aa: CATSDFGRENSNEQFF

j_call: TRBJ2-1
d_call: TRBD2
v_call: TRBV20-1
clone_size: many
cdr3_nt: TGCAGTGCTAGTCCTAGCGGGGGGGGCTACAATGAGCAGTTCTTC
cdr3_aa: CSASPSGGGYNEQFF

j_call: TRBJ2-3
d_call: TRBD2
v_call: TRBV6-2/TRBV6-3
clone_size: many
cdr3_nt: TGTGCCACCGGGACTAGCGGAAGCACAGATACGCAGTATTTT
cdr3_aa: CATGTSGSTDTQYF

j_call: TRBJ1-5
d_call: .
v_call: TRBV9
clone_size: many
cdr3_nt: TGTGCCAGCAGCGTAGACGGGGCTGGTCAGCCCCAGCATTTT
cdr3_aa: CASSVDGAGQPQHF

j_call: TRBJ2-7
d_call: TRBD2
v_call: TRBV28
clone_size: medium-sized
cdr3_nt: TGTGCCAGCAGTTTCGAGCGGGAGTGGGGCGAGCAGTACTTC
cdr3_aa: CASSFEREWGEQYF

j_call: TRBJ2-3
d_call: TRBD2
v_call: TRBV20-1
clone_size: many
cdr3_nt: TGCAGTGCGGAGACGGGGGGGGGCTTAGCAGATACGCAGTATTTT
cdr3_aa: CSAETGGGLADTQYF

j_call: TRBJ2-1
d_call: TRBD2
v_call: TRBV29-1
clone_size: .
cdr3_nt: TGCAGCGCCCGTCGGGCGGGAGAGGGTGAGCAGTTCTTC
cdr3_aa: CSARRAGEGEQFF

j_call: TRBJ2-1
d_call: .
v_call: TRBV11-3
clone_size: many
cdr3_nt: TGTGCCAGCAGCCCTCCCAGTCGGGATGAGCAGTTCTTC
cdr3_aa: CASSPPSRDEQFF

j_call: TRBJ2-3
d_call: TRBD1
v_call: TRBV20-1
clone_size: .
cdr3_nt: TGCAGTGCTAGAGACGGACAGGGCCCAGATACGCAGTATTTT
cdr3_aa: CSARDGQGPDTQYF

j_call: TRBJ1-5
d_call: .
v_call: TRBV5-5
clone_size: few
cdr3_nt: TGTGCCAGCAGCTTTGGGGACCGTCCCCCCCAGCATTTT
cdr3_aa: CASSFGDRPPQHF

j_call: TRBJ1-1
d_call: .
v_call: TRBV5-1
clone_size: .
cdr3_nt: TGCGCCAGCAGCTTGTTTATTGGTGGAGGAACTGAAGCTTTCTTT
cdr3_aa: CASSLFIGGGTEAFF

j_call: TRBJ2-5
d_call: TRBD2
v_call: TRBV9
clone_size: many
cdr3_nt: TGTGCCAGCAGCGCCCTCCCGAGAGCGGGAGCAGGGGAGACCCAGTACTTC
cdr3_aa: CASSALPRAGAGETQYF

j_call: TRBJ2-1
d_call: .
v_call: TRBV12-3/TRBV12-4
clone_size: many
cdr3_nt: TGTGCCAGCAGCCTGGCGGATGCTAGCTCCTACAATGAGCAGTTCTTC
cdr3_aa: CASSLADASSYNEQFF

j_call: TRBJ2-7
d_call: .
v_call: TRBV14
clone_size: .
cdr3_nt: TGTGCCGGCAGCGATCCGGGACGGCCGAGCTCCTACGAGCAGTACTTC
cdr3_aa: CAGSDPGRPSSYEQYF

j_call: TRBJ2-2
d_call: .
v_call: TRBV10-3
clone_size: .
cdr3_nt: TGTGCCATCAGTGATTGGACAAGGAACACCGGGGAGCTGTTTTTT
cdr3_aa: CAISDWTRNTGELFF

j_call: TRBJ2-7
d_call: TRBD2
v_call: TRBV19
clone_size: many
cdr3_nt: TGTGCCAGTAGGCCGGGACTAGGGAACTACGAGCAGTACTTC
cdr3_aa: CASRPGLGNYEQYF

j_call: TRBJ2-1
d_call: TRBD2
v_call: TRBV5-1
clone_size: many
cdr3_nt: TGCGCCAGCAGCTCTGGACTAGCGGGAGGAAGGTCCTACAATGAGCAGTTCTTC
cdr3_aa: CASSSGLAGGRSYNEQFF

j_call: TRBJ1-2
d_call: .
v_call: TRBV2
clone_size: many
cdr3_nt: TGTGCCAGCACCATAATCCCCAATCAGAACTATGGCTACACCTTC
cdr3_aa: CASTIIPNQNYGYTF

j_call: TRBJ2-7
d_call: TRBD1
v_call: TRBV29-1
clone_size: many
cdr3_nt: TGCAGCGTTGATGACAGGGAAGGCCACGAGCAGTACTTC
cdr3_aa: CSVDDREGHEQYF

j_call: TRBJ2-5
d_call: .
v_call: TRBV25-1
clone_size: .
cdr3_nt: TGTGCCAGCAGCTTTAGGTCGGGCGAGACCCAGTACTTC
cdr3_aa: CASSFRSGETQYF

j_call: TRBJ2-2
d_call: .
v_call: TRBV20-1
clone_size: .
cdr3_nt: TGCAGTGCCAGGACTGTTCACACCGGGGAGCTGTTTTTT
cdr3_aa: CSARTVHTGELFF

j_call: TRBJ1-2
d_call: TRBD1
v_call: TRBV30
clone_size: many
cdr3_nt: TGTGCCCGCACAGGGGGCTCTAACTATGGCTACACCTTC
cdr3_aa: CARTGGSNYGYTF

j_call: TRBJ2-7
d_call: TRBD2
v_call: TRBV5-3
clone_size: medium-sized
cdr3_nt: TGTGCCAGCAGCCAATCGGGACTAGCGGGAGGCGAGCAGTACTTC
cdr3_aa: CASSQSGLAGGEQYF

j_call: TRBJ2-3
d_call: TRBD2
v_call: TRBV27
clone_size: .
cdr3_nt: TGTGCCAGCACCCGGACTAGCGGGGCAGCAGATACGCAGTATTTT
cdr3_aa: CASTRTSGAADTQYF

j_call: TRBJ2-6
d_call: .
v_call: TRBV19
clone_size: many
cdr3_nt: TGTGCCAGTAGTAGTGGGGGACACTCTGGGGCCAACGTCCTGACTTTC
cdr3_aa: CASSSGGHSGANVLTF